The TCR beta chain described here comes from a study of blood T cell repertoires in COVID-19. Study background: Some COVID-19 samples were acute and others convalescent; all came from the United States, Italy and Spain. From T cells, B-cell-depleted T cells, or PBMCs came the material, which was cDNA or gDNA.

Trimming cost V 1 base and J 0 bases, with 10 bases left between them. Germline assignment: CDR1 SGDLS and CDR2 YYNGEE. The CDR3 consists of 16 residues. This clone was seen a handful of times. Authors' processing steps: Amplification from reference gene primers served as the basis for estimated nucleated cell counts. The data were produced by immunoSEQ multiplex PCR, yet TCRdb's version contains in-frame clones alone and is incomplete. The V and J calls and the clone size are those of that table, but D and trimming were determined from the DNA. The repertoire consists of roughly 55,000 clones, with around 73% occurring once and the leading ten covering roughly an eighth.

The TCR originated in a man older than 75 with acute or convalescent COVID-19. Sequenced material: peripheral blood. The chain couples TRBV9 to TRBJ2-2, with no clear D. The DNA for the CDR3 is TGTGCCAGCAGCGTAATGTCCTCGGCGAACACCGGGGAGCTGTTTTTT. Encoded protein: CASSVMSSANTGELFF. Looking up the rest from reference TRBV9 and TRBJ2-2 gives the full variable domain: DSGVTQTPKHLITATGQRVTLRCSPRSGDLSVYWYQQSLDQGLQFLIQYYNGEERAKGNILERFSAQQFPDLHSELNLSSLELGDSALYFCASSVMSSANTGELFFGEGSRLTVL.